The 32 T cell receptor beta chains below all came from one sample that was sequenced in a study of CD8+CD57+ T cells in acquired aplastic anemia. Genomic DNA served as template for TCR beta VDJ and CDR3 profiling. MiXCR was run by TCRdb on the reads, yielding one entry per CDR3 protein. The profile covers about 210,000 distinct CDR3 sequences, with 34% appearing a single time and roughly 1.1% taken by the ten largest. Sequenced input: sorted CD4+, CD8+, or CD8+CD57+ T cells (not recorded which) from PBMCs. Source of these receptors: a human donor in good health, serving as a control.

The table lists this clonotype with many counts. The J gene is TRBJ1-2, the V gene TRBV4-1, with TRBD1 matching 7 bases. With V trimmed by 4 bases and J by 8 bases, 16 bases remained unmatched. This CDR3 comprises 16 residues. Germline V CDR1 and CDR2: MGHRA, YSYEKL. The CDR3 DNA is TGCGCCAGCAGCCCCAGCAGCCTCGGGACAGCCTACGGCTACACCTTC. This codes for CASSPSSLGTAYGYTF.

Regarding this clonotype: This may come from a read error, since a much larger clone is one base off. This rearrangement joins TRBV10-3 to TRBJ2-7, with D unclear. The CDR3 sequence is 14 residues long. Germline lookup yields CDR1 ENHRY and CDR2 SYGVKD. The ends were cut back, 10 bases at V and 6 bases at J, with 22 bases in the middle. CDR3 sequence: CASNAVSDSSEQYF. The CDR3 region has the DNA TGTGCCAGCAACGCCGTATCAGATTCATCCGAGCAGTACTTC.

This clonotype appeared many times. The V gene is TRBV19, the J gene TRBJ1-3; a possible D gene is TRBD1 (5 bases). Germline loops: CDR1 LNHDA, CDR2 SQIVND (reference sequence). Trimming pared 1 base from V and 0 bases from J, leaving 13 bases between. CDR3 length: 17 residues. DNA of the CDR3: TGTGCCAGTAGTATAGCCAGGGAATGGAGCTCTGGAAACACCATATATTTT. Translated, it gives CASSIAREWSSGNTIYF.

This clonotype was detected ten times or more. This chain connects TRBV5-1 to TRBJ2-7; D gene uncertain. CDR1 and CDR2 (germline): SGHRS, YFSETQ. The CDR3 is 10 residues long. Trimming took off 2 bases at V and 8 bases at J, with 5 bases between the two ends. The CDR3 DNA sequence: TGCGCCAGCAGCTTAATGAAGCAGTACTTC. It encodes CASSLMKQYF.

The CDR3 nucleotides are TGTGCCAGCAGCTTTTTCGACAGGGGAGAGACCCAGTACTTC. Residues: CASSFFDRGETQYF. The chain links TRBV7-9 to TRBJ2-5, with 8 bases matching TRBD1. Germline V gene sequence: CDR1 SEHNR, CDR2 FQNEAQ (reference sequence). V gave up 3 bases and J gave up 4 bases; unmatched junction bases: 4. The CDR3 totals 14 residues. The whole variable domain, filled in from reference TRBV7-9 and TRBJ2-5, reads DTGVSQNPRHKITKRGQNVTFRCDPISEHNRLYWYRQTLGQGPEFLTYFQNEAQLEKSRLLSDRFSAERPKGSFSTLEIQRTEQGDSAMYLCASSFFDRGETQYFGPGTRLLVL.

The chain links TRBV5-1 to TRBJ1-6, with TRBD1 matching over 8 bases. This CDR3 comprises 16 residues. Germline V gene data show CDR1 as SGHRS and CDR2 as YFSETQ. Trimming cost V 1 base and J 8 bases; bases outside gene matches: 8. CDR3 bases: TGCGCCAGCAGCTTGCGCCCATCAGGGGGCGATTCACCCCTCCACTTT. It codes for CASSLRPSGGDSPLHF.

CDR3: CATTGTVNSPLHF. The CDR3 nucleotides read TGTGCCACCACCGGGACAGTAAATTCACCCCTCCACTTT. The V and J genes are TRBV2 and TRBJ1-6, with TRBD1 identical over 7 bases. V gave up 10 bases and J gave up 7 bases; unmatched junction bases: 7. Germline V gene sequence: CDR1 SNHLY, CDR2 FYNNEI. This CDR3 spans 13 amino acids.

This clonotype was observed a handful of times. An end of the junction does not agree with germline; a read error may underlie this. The chain joins TRBV6-1 to TRBJ2-1; TRBD1 is a possible D gene (6 bases). Per germline, CDR1 MNHNS and CDR2 SASEGT. The CDR3 runs 15 residues. The DNA for the CDR3 is TGTGCTAGCAGTGAACAGGGTTTCACCTACAATGAGCAGTTCTTC. Encoded protein: CASSEQGFTYNEQFF.

This clonotype was picked up many times. V usage is TRBV19 and J usage is TRBJ2-2, with D perhaps matching TRBD2 (5 bases). The CDR3 runs 15 residues. Trimming took 9 bases from V and 3 from J, leaving 17 bases between them. Germline V CDR1 and CDR2: LNHDA, SQIVND (reference sequence). CDR3 DNA: TGTGCCAGCCATTCGGACTGGGAGTACACCGGGGAGCTGTTTTTT. Protein: CASHSDWEYTGELFF.

This clonotype was recorded many times. The rearrangement joins TRBV7-2 to TRBJ1-2, with D perhaps TRBD1 (5 bases). Germline V CDR1 and CDR2: SGHTA, FQGNSA. Trimming took 8 bases from V and 2 from J, leaving 12 bases between them. The CDR3 is made up of 13 amino acids. CDR3 loop: CASARDSNYGYTF. The CDR3 nucleotides are TGTGCCAGCGCCCGCGACAGCAACTATGGCTACACCTTC.

This chain uses TRBV29-1 with TRBJ2-7; 7 nucleotides align to TRBD1. This CDR3 has 14 residues. CDR1 and CDR2 from the germline V gene are SQVTM and ANQGSEA. Trimming cost V 8 bases and J 5 bases; bases outside gene matches: 15. In DNA form, the CDR3 reads TGCAGCTCACCGGGGACAGCTCTCCAACACGAGCAGTACTTC. Amino acid sequence: CSSPGTALQHEQYF.

This clonotype was observed a handful of times. The chain links TRBV2 to TRBJ1-2; possible D gene TRBD1, 6 bases. V was trimmed by 5 bases and J by 5 bases, leaving 12 bases between them. This CDR3 is built from 13 residues. Germline V gives CDR1 SNHLY, CDR2 FYNNEI. CDR3 nucleotides: TGTGCCAGCAGTCCCCAGGGGTTATATGGCTACACCTTC. Translated, it gives CASSPQGLYGYTF.

The chain combines TRBV7-2 with TRBJ2-1; D is tentatively TRBD1 or TRBD2 (5 bases each). V lost 5 bases and J lost 10, with 12 bases in between. This CDR3 contains 12 residues. The germline V gene encodes CDR1 SGHTA and CDR2 FQGNSA. The CDR3 region has the DNA TGTGCCAGCAGCCACGGTCGGGGCGAGCAGTTCTTC. Translating gives CASSHGRGEQFF.

V usage is TRBV11-2 and J usage is TRBJ1-1; 7 bases agree with TRBD1. V shed 5 bases, J shed 4 bases, and the junction held 13 bases outside the gene matches. Germline CDR1 and CDR2: SGHAT and FQNNGV. CDR3 length equals 16 residues. The CDR3 loop reads CASSTQGGIWGTEAFF. The DNA for the CDR3 is TGTGCCAGCAGCACTCAGGGGGGGATTTGGGGCACTGAAGCTTTCTTT.

This clonotype was seen repeatedly, ten times or more. This chain uses TRBV5-6 with TRBJ1-3; D not certain. CDR1 and CDR2 from the germline V gene are SGHDT and YYEEEE. V was cut by 0 bases and J by 4 bases, with 5 bases left in between. The CDR3 spans 13 residues. Here the CDR3 reads CASSLVVGNTIYF. In DNA form, the CDR3 reads TGTGCCAGCAGCTTGGTGGTCGGAAACACCATATATTTT.

The CDR3 coding sequence is TGTGCCACCAGCAGAGCCATCGCTAACTATGGCTACACCTTC. As protein: CATSRAIANYGYTF. The chain uses TRBV15 and TRBJ1-2; D gene ambiguous. Germline assignment: CDR1 LNHNV and CDR2 YYDKDF (reference sequence). The V end lost 1 base, the J end lost 0 bases, and 6 bases lay between the germline ends. CDR3 length: 14 residues. Complete variable domain (other parts from reference TRBV15 and TRBJ1-2): DAMVIQNPRYQVTQFGKPVTLSCSQTLNHNVMYWYQQKSSQAPKLLFHYYDKDFNNEADTPDNFQSRRPNTSFCFLDIRSPGLGDTAMYLCATSRAIANYGYTFGSGTRLTVV.

This clonotype has a count of ten or more. J is TRBJ2-3 and V is TRBV27; D is ambiguous. CDR3 size: 13 residues. Germline CDR1 and CDR2: MNHEY and SMNVEV (reference sequence). Between the trimmed V and J ends, which lost 0 bases and 1 base, there was a span of 2 bases. CDR3 sequence reads: CASSLSGTDTQYF. The DNA of the CDR3 is TGTGCCAGCAGTTTATCAGGCACAGATACGCAGTATTTT.

This clonotype has a handful of counts. The V gene is TRBV7-2, the J gene TRBJ2-7, with 7 bases fitting TRBD2. CDR1 is SGHTA, CDR2 FQGNSA, per germline. Unmatched junction bases numbered 3, after V lost 5 bases and J lost 2 bases. The CDR3 sequence is 13 residues long. The CDR3 reads CASSTRGAYEQYF. The CDR3 coding sequence is TGTGCCAGCAGCACCCGGGGGGCCTACGAGCAGTACTTC. Full variable domain (outside the CDR3, taken from reference TRBV7-2 and TRBJ2-7): GAGVSQSPSNKVTEKGKDVELRCDPISGHTALYWYRQSLGQGLEFLIYFQGNSAPDKSGLPSDRFSAERTGGSVSTLTIQRTQQEDSAVYLCASSTRGAYEQYFGPGTRLTVT.

The chain uses TRBV6-1 and TRBJ2-2; 9 bases agree with TRBD2. V trimming: 6 bases; J trimming: 4 bases; junction bases outside the gene matches: 12. The CDR3 is 17 amino acids. Germline V lookup: CDR1 MNHNS, CDR2 SASEGT. The CDR3 sequence is CASSAGRGTSSTGELFF. Here the CDR3 DNA reads TGTGCCAGCAGCGCGGGGAGGGGGACTAGCAGCACCGGGGAGCTGTTTTTT.

This clonotype was counted only a few times. CDR3: CASSLTGQAFTEAFF. The CDR3 nucleotides are TGTGCCAGCAGCCTAACGGGACAGGCTTTCACTGAAGCTTTCTTT. The V gene is TRBV11-2, the J gene TRBJ1-1; 8 bases fit TRBD1. Trimming removed 5 bases from V and 4 bases from J; junction bases left unmatched: 9. The germline V gene has CDR1 SGHAT and CDR2 FQNNGV. This CDR3 contains 15 residues.

On this clonotype itself: A read error may be the cause here, since a much bigger clone is one base away. The rearrangement uses TRBV6-4 and TRBJ1-2; 7 bases agree with TRBD1. The germline V gene encodes CDR1 MRHNA and CDR2 SNTAGT. The CDR3 is 14 amino acids. The CDR3 DNA reads as TGTGCCAGCAGTGATGACAGGGTTGGAGAGGGCTACGCCTTC. Encoded protein: CASSDDRVGEGYAF.

This clonotype was observed a handful of times. V is TRBV20-1 and J is TRBJ2-1; 13 bases are a match to TRBD2. The CDR3 consists of 16 residues. J lost 9 bases, V lost 2 bases, and 10 bases had no gene match. CDR1 and CDR2 (germline): DFQATT, SNEGSKA (reference sequence). DNA of the CDR3: TGCAGTGCTAGATTGCCGGGACTAGCGGGATTCAGTGAGCAGTTCTTC. Protein: CSARLPGLAGFSEQFF.

The chain couples TRBV7-2 to TRBJ1-2; D is possibly TRBD1 (5 bases). The CDR3 is 14 amino acids. The germline V and J ends were trimmed by 6 bases and 4 bases, with 15 bases remaining between them. Germline V gene lookup returns CDR1 SGHTA and CDR2 FQGNSA. The CDR3 bases are TGTGCCAGCAGTTTAAACAGGTTGGGCTATGGCTACACCTTC. Its translation is CASSLNRLGYGYTF.

The V gene is TRBV11-1, the J gene TRBJ2-4; D gene ambiguous. The germline V gene encodes CDR1 SGHAT and CDR2 FQDESV (reference sequence). Trimming pared 1 base from V and 0 bases from J, leaving 10 bases between. CDR3 size: 16 residues. The CDR3 nucleotides are TGTGCCAGCAGCTTAGGGGCGTGGGAAGCCAAAAACATTCAGTACTTC. Its translation is CASSLGAWEAKNIQYF.

In its sample, this clonotype was seen many times. The rearrangement joins TRBV3-1 to TRBJ1-6; D gene uncertain. The CDR3 is made up of 15 amino acids. From germline, CDR1 is LGHDT and CDR2 YNNKEL (reference sequence). Deletions cut 2 bases from V and 9 bases from J, with 14 bases between. CDR3 residues: CASSQWGAPRSPLHF. The CDR3 DNA is TGTGCCAGCAGCCAATGGGGAGCCCCTCGTTCACCCCTCCACTTT.

This clonotype was counted at least ten times. The V call is TRBV7-2, the J call TRBJ1-1; 7 positions match TRBD1. CDR1 and CDR2 from the germline V gene are SGHTA and FQGNSA. This CDR3 spans 14 amino acids. Trimming cost V 2 bases and J 4 bases; bases outside gene matches: 4. CDR3 region: CASSLYAGGTEAFF. The CDR3 region has the DNA TGTGCCAGCAGCTTATATGCAGGGGGCACTGAAGCTTTCTTT.

In its sample, this clonotype was seen a few times. J is TRBJ1-4 and V is TRBV11-1; a possible D gene is TRBD1 (5 bases). Germline values: CDR1 SGHAT, CDR2 FQDESV (reference sequence). V shed 4 bases and J shed 7 bases, with 19 bases lying between them. This CDR3 region has 16 residues. CDR3 DNA sequence: TGTGCCAGCAGCTCCGCCCCGCCAAGGGGCCCTGAAAAACTGTTTTTT. It specifies CASSSAPPRGPEKLFF. Full variable domain (missing parts from reference TRBV11-1 and TRBJ1-4): EAEVAQSPRYKITEKSQAVAFWCDPISGHATLYWYRQILGQGPELLVQFQDESVVDDSQLPKDRFSAERLKGVDSTLKIQPAELGDSAMYLCASSSAPPRGPEKLFFGSGTQLSVL.

The chain has TRBV11-3 and TRBJ2-2; 8 nucleotides align to TRBD2. The J segment lost 2 bases and the V segment lost 4 bases, leaving 3 bases of the junction unmatched. Germline V CDR1 and CDR2: SGHNT, YENEEA. The CDR3 totals 15 residues. CDR3 sequence (DNA): TGTGCCAGCAGCTCAAGCGGGAGCAACACCGGGGAGCTGTTTTTT. As protein: CASSSSGSNTGELFF.

Comments on this clonotype: This may stem from a read error, because a much larger clone lies one nucleotide away. The chain has TRBV2 and TRBJ1-5, with D possibly matching TRBD1 (5 bases). CDR3 length equals 16 residues. CDR1 is SNHLY, CDR2 FYNNEI, per germline. Trimming removed 6 bases at V and 0 bases at J, with 15 bases between. Here the CDR3 reads CASRGAGIYSNQPQHF. CDR3 nucleotides: TGTGCCAGCAGGGGAGCAGGGATTTATAGCAATCAGCCCCAGCATTTT.

The V gene is TRBV2, the J gene TRBJ1-2; weak D call: TRBD1 (5 bases). CDR1 is SNHLY, CDR2 FYNNEI, per germline. The CDR3 has 14 residues. Trimming pared 3 bases from V and 4 bases from J, leaving 12 bases between. CDR3 nucleotides: TGTGCCAGCAGTGATCTGGGGCAGACCTATGGCTACACCTTC. It is translated as CASSDLGQTYGYTF.

In regard to this clonotype: Mismatch with germline at one junction end may stem from a read error. This sequence joins TRBV3-1 and TRBJ1-6, with a possible D match to TRBD1 (5 bases). Per the germline V gene, CDR1 is LGHDT and CDR2 is YNNKEL (reference sequence). The CDR3 length is 16 residues. The chain's CDR3 is CASSRKGTGWNSPLRF. The CDR3 DNA sequence: TGTGCCAGCAGCCGGAAGGGGACCGGCTGGAATTCACCCCTCCGCTTT.

The rearrangement links TRBV29-1 to TRBJ1-3; D remains unclear. Trimming removed 7 bases at V and 3 bases at J, with 13 bases between. CDR1 is SQVTM and CDR2 is ANQGSEA in the germline V gene. The CDR3 runs to 13 residues. The CDR3 DNA follows: TGCAGCGCCCAATCATTTTTTGGAAACACCATATATTTT. It codes for CSAQSFFGNTIYF. The variable domain in full, completed from reference TRBV29-1 and TRBJ1-3, reads SAVISQKPSRDICQRGTSLTIQCQVDSQVTMMFWYRQQPGQSLTLIATANQGSEATYESGFVIDKFPISRPNLTFSTLTVSNMSPEDSSIYLCSAQSFFGNTIYFGEGSWLTVV.